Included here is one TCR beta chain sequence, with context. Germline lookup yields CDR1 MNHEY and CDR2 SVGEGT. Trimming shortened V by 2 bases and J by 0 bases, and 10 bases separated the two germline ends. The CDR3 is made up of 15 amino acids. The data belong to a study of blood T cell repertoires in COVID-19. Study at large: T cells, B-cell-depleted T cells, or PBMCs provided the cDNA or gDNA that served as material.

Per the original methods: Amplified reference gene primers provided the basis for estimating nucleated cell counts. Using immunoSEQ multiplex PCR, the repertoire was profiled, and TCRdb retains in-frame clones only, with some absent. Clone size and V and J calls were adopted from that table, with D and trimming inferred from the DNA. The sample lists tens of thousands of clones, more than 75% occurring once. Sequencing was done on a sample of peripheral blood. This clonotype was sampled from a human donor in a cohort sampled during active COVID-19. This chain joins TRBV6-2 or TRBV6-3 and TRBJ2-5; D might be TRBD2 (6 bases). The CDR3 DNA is TGTGCCAGCAGTTACGCGGGGACTTACCAAGAGACCCAGTACTTC. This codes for CASSYAGTYQETQYF.